This T cell receptor beta chain stems from a study of blood T cell repertoires in COVID-19. About the research overall: COVID-19 samples from acute and convalescent phases originated in the United States, Italy and Spain.

TCRdb's copy holds only in-frame clones and misses some; the assay was immunoSEQ multiplex PCR. The sample holds fewer than 400,000 clones, approximately 89% seen once. This CDR3 spans 17 amino acids. Losses at the gene ends were 0 bases for V and 3 bases for J; bases not matched to a gene: 10. The germline V gene encodes CDR1 LGHDT and CDR2 YNNKEL (reference sequence). Followed longitudinally, the Seattle patients had been enrolled during active infection. This TCR was sampled from a woman in her 30s with COVID-19, enrolled during active disease. Sequencing input: peripheral blood. The chain combines TRBV3-1 (or the pseudogene TRBV3-2) with TRBJ1-1, with 7 bases lining up with TRBD1. CDR3 nucleotides: TGTGCCAGCAGCCAAGAAGGTTACAGGGGAGCGGACACTGAAGCTTTCTTT. As protein: CASSQEGYRGADTEAFF.